The 7 T cell receptor beta chains below all came from one sample that was sequenced in a study of blood T cell repertoires in COVID-19. The method was immunoSEQ multiplex PCR; TCRdb's version includes in-frame clones alone and lacks a portion of them. The repertoire holds 50,000 to 75,000 clones, with roughly 86% as singletons. Sequencing was performed on peripheral blood. These TCRs come from a man in his 60s with acute or convalescent COVID-19.

This chain links TRBV18 with TRBJ2-1; a weak D match, TRBD1 (6 bases). The CDR3 is made up of 12 amino acids. Germline values: CDR1 KGHSH, CDR2 LQKENI. V lost 3 bases and J lost 9, with 9 bases in between. CDR3 sequence: CASSPTGIEQFF. In DNA form, the CDR3 reads TGTGCCAGCTCACCCACAGGGATTGAGCAGTTCTTC. Variable domain in full (rest from reference TRBV18 and TRBJ2-1): NAGVMQNPRHLVRRRGQEARLRCSPMKGHSHVYWYRQLPEEGLKFMVYLQKENIIDESGMPKERFSAEFPKEGPSILRIQQVVRGDSAAYFCASSPTGIEQFFGPGTRLTVL.

This chain joins TRBV6-2 or TRBV6-3 and TRBJ2-7; the match to TRBD1 covers 8 bases. Trimming cost V 6 bases and J 3 bases; bases outside gene matches: 7. The CDR3 runs to 14 residues. In germline, CDR1 is MNHEY, CDR2 SVGEGT. CDR3 bases: TGTGCCAGCAGCAGGACAGGGCCCAGCTACGAGCAGTACTTC. Its translation is CASSRTGPSYEQYF.

The chain uses TRBV7-9 and TRBJ2-4, with 7 bases that match TRBD1. V shed 5 bases, J shed 13 bases, and the junction held 11 bases outside the gene matches. The CDR3 consists of 13 residues. Germline V gene lookup returns CDR1 SEHNR and CDR2 FQNEAQ (reference sequence). The chain's CDR3 is CASSPSAGTEQYF. The CDR3 DNA follows: TGTGCCAGCAGCCCATCAGCCGGGACAGAACAGTACTTC.

This CDR3 is CASRSPGVKEKLFF. The CDR3 nucleotides are TGTGCCAGCAGATCACCAGGGGTAAAGGAAAAACTGTTTTTT. J is TRBJ1-4 and V is TRBV6-5; D possibly corresponds to TRBD1 (6 bases). V lost 6 bases and J lost 8, with 16 bases in between. The CDR3 covers 14 residues. Germline V lookup: CDR1 MNHEY, CDR2 SVGAGI.

The V gene is TRBV5-1, the J gene TRBJ1-2; 9 positions agree with TRBD1. This CDR3 is built from 15 residues. V shed 1 base and J 1 base; nucleotides not matched to a gene: 2. Germline V gene data show CDR1 as SGHRS and CDR2 as YFSETQ. The CDR3 sequence is CASSLWTGVNYGYTF. CDR3 nucleotide sequence: TGCGCCAGCAGCTTGTGGACAGGGGTTAACTATGGCTACACCTTC.

This rearrangement joins TRBV10-3 to TRBJ2-1; 10 positions match TRBD1. The germline gives CDR1 ENHRY, CDR2 SYGVKD. V shed 8 bases, J shed 9 bases, and the junction held 10 bases outside the gene matches. This CDR3 region has 14 residues. The CDR3 coding sequence is TGTGCCATCGGCCAGGGACAGGGGTTCAGTGAGCAGTTCTTC. The encoded protein is CAIGQGQGFSEQFF.

The chain has TRBV24-1 and TRBJ1-5, with TRBD1 as a possible D gene (5 bases). V dropped 10 bases and J dropped 1 base, with 10 bases sitting between them. The germline gives CDR1 KGHDR, CDR2 SFDVKD. The CDR3 is 13 residues long. The CDR3 loop is CATRQGSNQPQHF. The CDR3 nucleotides are TGTGCCACGAGGCAGGGAAGCAATCAGCCCCAGCATTTT.